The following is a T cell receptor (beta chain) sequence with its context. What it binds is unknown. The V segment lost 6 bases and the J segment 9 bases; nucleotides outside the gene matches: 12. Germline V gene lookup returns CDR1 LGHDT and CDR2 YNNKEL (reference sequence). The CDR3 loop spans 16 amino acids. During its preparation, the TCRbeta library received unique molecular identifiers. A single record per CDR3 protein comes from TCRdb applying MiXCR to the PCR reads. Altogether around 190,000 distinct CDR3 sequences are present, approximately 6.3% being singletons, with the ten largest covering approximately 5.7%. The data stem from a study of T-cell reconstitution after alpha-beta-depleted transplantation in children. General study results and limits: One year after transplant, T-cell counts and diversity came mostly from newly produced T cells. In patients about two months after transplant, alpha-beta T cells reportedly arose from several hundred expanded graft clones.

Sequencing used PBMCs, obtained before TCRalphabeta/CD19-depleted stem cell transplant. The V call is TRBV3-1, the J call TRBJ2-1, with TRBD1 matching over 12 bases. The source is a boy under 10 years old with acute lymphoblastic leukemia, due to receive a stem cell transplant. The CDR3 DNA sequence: TGTGCCAGCAGACGCCAGGGACAGGGGGCAAGGAGTGAGCAGTTCTTC. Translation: CASRRQGQGARSEQFF.